This record looks at one T cell receptor (beta chain) sequence and its context. Its antigen is currently unknown. In germline, CDR1 is MDHEN, CDR2 SYDVKM. The CDR3 has 14 residues. Through a sample-barcoded 5' primer and a J-beta primer mix, a second PCR was run for about 7 to 12 cycles. TCRdb called the 5' RACE reads again in MiXCR, with one record for every CDR3 protein. The sample has roughly 860,000 distinct CDR3 sequences; around 62% are singletons. The record originates from a study of blood T cells in healthy people across ages. General study points: There were more naive CD4+ cells and higher diversity in long-lived donors than in aged donors.

The donors, all healthy, were Caucasians living in Russia, aged about 6 to 90. This rearrangement joins TRBV28 to TRBJ2-4, with no clear D. The J call is uncertain, as TRBJ2-7 better fits the DNA end. The TCR comes from a man younger than 45 in good health. Sequenced material: blood. CDR3 residues: CASSWCSFSYEQYF. CDR3 DNA: TGTGCCAGCAGTTGGTGCAGTTTCTCCTACGAGCAGTACTTC.